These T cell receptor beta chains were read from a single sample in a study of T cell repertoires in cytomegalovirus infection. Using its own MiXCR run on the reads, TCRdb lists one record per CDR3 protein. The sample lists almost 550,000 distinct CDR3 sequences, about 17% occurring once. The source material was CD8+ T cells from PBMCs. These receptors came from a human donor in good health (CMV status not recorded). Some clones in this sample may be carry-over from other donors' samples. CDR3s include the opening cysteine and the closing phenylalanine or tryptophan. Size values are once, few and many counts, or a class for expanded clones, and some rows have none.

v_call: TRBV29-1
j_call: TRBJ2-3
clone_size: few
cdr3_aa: CSVGLGVDTQYF

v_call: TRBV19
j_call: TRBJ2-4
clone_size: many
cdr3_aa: CASSIGTGTAKNIQYF

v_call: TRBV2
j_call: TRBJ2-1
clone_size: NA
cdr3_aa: CATRGAEQFF

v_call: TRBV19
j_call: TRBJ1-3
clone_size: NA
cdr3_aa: CASSITVSGNTIYF

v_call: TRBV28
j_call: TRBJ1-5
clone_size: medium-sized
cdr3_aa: CASSSSRTQHF

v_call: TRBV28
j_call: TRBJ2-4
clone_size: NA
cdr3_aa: CASSSAPGQDSLAKNIQYF

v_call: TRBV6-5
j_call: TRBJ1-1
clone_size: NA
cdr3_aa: CASSVGVGDRGNTETFF

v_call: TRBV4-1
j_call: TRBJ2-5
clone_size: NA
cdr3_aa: CASSQPRTGTGSETQYF

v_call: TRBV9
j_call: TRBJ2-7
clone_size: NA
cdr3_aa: CASSAREGHEQYF

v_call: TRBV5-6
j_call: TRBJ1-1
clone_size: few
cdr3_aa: CASSPPAMNTEAFF

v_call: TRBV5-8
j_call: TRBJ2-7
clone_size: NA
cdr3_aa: CAITRDSRYEQYF

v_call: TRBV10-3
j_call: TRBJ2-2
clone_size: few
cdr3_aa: CAISERLAGGSTGELFF

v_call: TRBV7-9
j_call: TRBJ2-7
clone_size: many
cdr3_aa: CASSLTGREQYF

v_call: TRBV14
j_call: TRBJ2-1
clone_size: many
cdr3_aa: CASSQDEAGAAYNEQFF

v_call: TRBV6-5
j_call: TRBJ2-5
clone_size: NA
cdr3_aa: CASSPRGGVGPETQYF

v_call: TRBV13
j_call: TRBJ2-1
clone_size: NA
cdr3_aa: CASSLGGTGVNEQFF

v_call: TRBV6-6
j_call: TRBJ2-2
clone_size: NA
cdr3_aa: CASSYLRKALAGAGELFF

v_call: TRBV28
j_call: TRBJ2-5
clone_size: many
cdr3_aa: CASSSRTGDAQETQYF

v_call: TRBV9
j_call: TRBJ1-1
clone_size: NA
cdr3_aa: CASSVESGQLNTEAFF

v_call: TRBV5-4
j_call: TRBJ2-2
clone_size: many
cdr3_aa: CASSYDRGNTGELFF

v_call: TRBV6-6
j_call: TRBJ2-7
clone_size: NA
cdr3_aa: CASSYSPPSSEQYF

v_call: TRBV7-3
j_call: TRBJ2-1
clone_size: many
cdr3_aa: CASSLRAGGSYNEQFF

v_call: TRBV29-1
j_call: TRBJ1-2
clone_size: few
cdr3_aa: CSVFGGMYGYTF

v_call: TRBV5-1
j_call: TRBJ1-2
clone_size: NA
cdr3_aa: CASSLVSPQTDGYTF

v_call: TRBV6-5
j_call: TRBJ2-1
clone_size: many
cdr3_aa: CASSPRVVYNEQFF

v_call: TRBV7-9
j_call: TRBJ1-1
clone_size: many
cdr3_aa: CASSLKFNTEAFF

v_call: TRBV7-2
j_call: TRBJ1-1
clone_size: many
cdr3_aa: CASSLQQGVSTEAFF

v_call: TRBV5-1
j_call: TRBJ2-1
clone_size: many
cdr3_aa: CASSLGGTLNEQFF

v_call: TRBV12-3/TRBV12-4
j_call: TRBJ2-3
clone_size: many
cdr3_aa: CASSFRYFSGRFADTQYF

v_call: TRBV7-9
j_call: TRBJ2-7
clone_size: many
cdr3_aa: CASSRGPSEQYF

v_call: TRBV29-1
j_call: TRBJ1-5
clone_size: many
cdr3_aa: CSVPPYQTGSFLTSNQPQHF

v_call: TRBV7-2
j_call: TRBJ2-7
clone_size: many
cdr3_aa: CASSLGGSGRAVSYEQYF

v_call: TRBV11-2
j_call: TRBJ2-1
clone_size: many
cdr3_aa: CASSLDDELNEQFF

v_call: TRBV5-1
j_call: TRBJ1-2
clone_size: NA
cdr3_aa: CASSSRGGLGYGYTF

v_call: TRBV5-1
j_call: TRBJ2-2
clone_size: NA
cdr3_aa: CASSQFQDTGTGELFF

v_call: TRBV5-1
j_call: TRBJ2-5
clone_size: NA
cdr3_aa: CASSWTGTETQYF

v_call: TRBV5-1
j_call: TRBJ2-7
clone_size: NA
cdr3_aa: CASSLAEGGSYEQYF

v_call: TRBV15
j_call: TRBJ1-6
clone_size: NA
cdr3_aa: CATSRDQTFNSPLHF

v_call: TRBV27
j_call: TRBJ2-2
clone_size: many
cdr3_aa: CASSLYRNTGELFF

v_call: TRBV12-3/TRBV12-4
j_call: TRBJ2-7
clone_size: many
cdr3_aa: CASSPHAGTGPHEQYF

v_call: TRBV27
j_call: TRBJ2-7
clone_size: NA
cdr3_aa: CASSFSSGLAGEVTYEQYF